The subject of this entry is one T cell receptor (beta chain). Its antigen is undetermined. A much larger clone is a single base away; this may be a read error. TCRdb independently ran MiXCR on the 5' RACE reads; one entry per CDR3 protein. Among about 10,000 distinct CDR3 sequences listed, roughly 12% were seen once. The data were taken from a study of spatial heterogeneity in lung cancer. Study-level points and caveats: One measure, the expanded intratumoral alpha and beta TCR count, tracked tumor mutation counts.

Time point reported: sample taken at primary tumor resection. Material for sequencing was whole RNA from tumor, nontumor lung or frozen PBMC, left unsorted. Germline V gives CDR1 DFQATT, CDR2 SNEGSKA (reference sequence). CDR3 size: 16 residues. The TCR sequence derives from a female donor with early-stage non-small cell lung cancer. The gene calls are TRBV20-1 and TRBJ2-1; D is perhaps TRBD2 (6 bases). The source material was lung tumor tissue, sampled at surgery. The DNA for the CDR3 is TGCAGTGCTCCCAGTGGGGGAGGCCTCTCCAACAATGAGCAGTTCTTC. Its protein is CSAPSGGGLSNNEQFF.